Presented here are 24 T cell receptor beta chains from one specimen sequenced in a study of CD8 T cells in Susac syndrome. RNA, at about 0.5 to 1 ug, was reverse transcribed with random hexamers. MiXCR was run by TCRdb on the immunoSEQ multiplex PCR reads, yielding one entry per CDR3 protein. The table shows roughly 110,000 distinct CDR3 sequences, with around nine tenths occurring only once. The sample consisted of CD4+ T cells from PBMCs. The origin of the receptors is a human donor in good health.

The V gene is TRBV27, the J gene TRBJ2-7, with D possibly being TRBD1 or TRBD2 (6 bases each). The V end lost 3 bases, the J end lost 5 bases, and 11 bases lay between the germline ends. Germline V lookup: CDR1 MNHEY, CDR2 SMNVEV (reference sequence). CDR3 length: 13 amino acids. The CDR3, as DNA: TGTGCCAGCAGTTTCCTGGGGGGCAACGAGCAGTACTTC. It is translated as CASSFLGGNEQYF.

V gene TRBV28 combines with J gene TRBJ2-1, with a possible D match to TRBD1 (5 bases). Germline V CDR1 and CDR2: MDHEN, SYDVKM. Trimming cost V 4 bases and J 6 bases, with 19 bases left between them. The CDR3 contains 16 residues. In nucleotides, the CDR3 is TGTGCCAGCAGTTCGTCGCAGGGTATAGTTTTCAATGAGCAGTTCTTC. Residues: CASSSSQGIVFNEQFF.

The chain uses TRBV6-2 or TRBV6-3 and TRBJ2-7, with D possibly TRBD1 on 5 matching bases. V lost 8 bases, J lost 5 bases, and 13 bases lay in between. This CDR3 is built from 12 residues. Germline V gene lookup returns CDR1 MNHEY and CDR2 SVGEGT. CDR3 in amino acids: CASWQGTHEQYF. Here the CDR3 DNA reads TGTGCCAGCTGGCAGGGAACCCACGAGCAGTACTTC.

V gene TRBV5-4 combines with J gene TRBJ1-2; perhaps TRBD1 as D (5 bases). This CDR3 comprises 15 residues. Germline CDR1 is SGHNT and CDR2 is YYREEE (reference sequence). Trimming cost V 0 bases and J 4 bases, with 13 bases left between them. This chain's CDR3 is CASSLGGEGPYGYTF. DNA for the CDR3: TGTGCCAGCAGCTTGGGGGGGGAAGGGCCCTATGGCTACACCTTC.

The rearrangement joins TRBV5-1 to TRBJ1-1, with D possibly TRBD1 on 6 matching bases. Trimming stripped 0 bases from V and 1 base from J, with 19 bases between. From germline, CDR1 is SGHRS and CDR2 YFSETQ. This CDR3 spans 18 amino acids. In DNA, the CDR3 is TGCGCCAGCAGCTTGGCCTTAACGGGGGGCGTCGGGAACACTGAAGCTTTCTTT. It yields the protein CASSLALTGGVGNTEAFF.

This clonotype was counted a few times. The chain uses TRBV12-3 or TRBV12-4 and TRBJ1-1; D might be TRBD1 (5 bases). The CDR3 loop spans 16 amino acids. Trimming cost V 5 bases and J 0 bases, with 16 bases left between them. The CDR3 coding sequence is TGTGCCAGCAGTCCTAGGGGCGTCAGTCTGAACACTGAAGCTTTCTTT. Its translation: CASSPRGVSLNTEAFF.

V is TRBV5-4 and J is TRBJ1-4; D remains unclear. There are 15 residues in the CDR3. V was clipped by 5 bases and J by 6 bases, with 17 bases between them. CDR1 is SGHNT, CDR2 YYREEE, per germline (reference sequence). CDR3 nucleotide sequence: TGTGCCAGCAGAATCGACCCGGCCGGGGATGAAAAACTGTTTTTT. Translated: CASRIDPAGDEKLFF.

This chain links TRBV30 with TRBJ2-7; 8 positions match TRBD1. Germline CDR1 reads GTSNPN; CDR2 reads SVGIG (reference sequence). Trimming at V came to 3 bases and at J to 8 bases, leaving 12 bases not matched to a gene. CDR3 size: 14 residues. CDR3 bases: TGTGCCTGGAGATCGGGACAGGCCTTCGAACAGCAGTACTTC. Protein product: CAWRSGQAFEQQYF.

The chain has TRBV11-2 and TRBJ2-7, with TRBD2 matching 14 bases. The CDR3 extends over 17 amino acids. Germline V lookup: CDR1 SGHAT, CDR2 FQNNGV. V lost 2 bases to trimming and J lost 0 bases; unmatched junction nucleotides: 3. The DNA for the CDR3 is TGTGCCAGCAGCTTAAGGACTAGCGGGGGGAGCTCCTACGAGCAGTACTTC. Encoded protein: CASSLRTSGGSSYEQYF. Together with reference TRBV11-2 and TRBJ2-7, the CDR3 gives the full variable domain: EAGVAQSPRYKIIEKRQSVAFWCNPISGHATLYWYQQILGQGPKLLIQFQNNGVVDDSQLPKDRFSAERLKGVDSTLKIQPAKLEDSAVYLCASSLRTSGGSSYEQYFGPGTRLTVT.

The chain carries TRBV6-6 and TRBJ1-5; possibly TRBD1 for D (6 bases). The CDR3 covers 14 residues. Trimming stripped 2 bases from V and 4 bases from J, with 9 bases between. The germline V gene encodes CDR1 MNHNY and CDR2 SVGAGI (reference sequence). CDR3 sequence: CASSYGGGNQPQHF. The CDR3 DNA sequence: TGTGCCAGCAGTTACGGAGGGGGGAATCAGCCCCAGCATTTT.

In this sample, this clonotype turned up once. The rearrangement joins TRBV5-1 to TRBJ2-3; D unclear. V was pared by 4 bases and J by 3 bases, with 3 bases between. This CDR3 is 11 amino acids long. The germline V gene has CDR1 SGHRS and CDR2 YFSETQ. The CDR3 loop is CASSDTDTQYF. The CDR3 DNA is TGCGCCAGCAGCGATACAGATACGCAGTATTTT. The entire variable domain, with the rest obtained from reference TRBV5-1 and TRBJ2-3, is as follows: KAGVTQTPRYLIKTRGQQVTLSCSPISGHRSVSWYQQTPGQGLQFLFEYFSETQRNKGNFPGRFSGRQFSNSRSEMNVSTLELGDSALYLCASSDTDTQYFGPGTRLTVL.

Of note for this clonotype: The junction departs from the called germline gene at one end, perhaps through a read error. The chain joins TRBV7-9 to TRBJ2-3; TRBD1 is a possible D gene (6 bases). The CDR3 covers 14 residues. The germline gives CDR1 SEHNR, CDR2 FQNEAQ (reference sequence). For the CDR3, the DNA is TGTGCCAGCAGATTTGGGGCAGGGGAAGATACGCAGTTTTTT. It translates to CASRFGAGEDTQFF.

The CDR3 is CSATGTDYGYTF. The CDR3, as DNA: TGCAGTGCAACCGGGACAGACTATGGCTACACCTTC. The rearrangement links TRBV29-1 to TRBJ1-2, with 7 nucleotides matching TRBD1. Germline assignment: CDR1 SQVTM and CDR2 ANQGSEA. The CDR3 runs to 12 residues. The entire variable domain, with the rest obtained from reference TRBV29-1 and TRBJ1-2, is as follows: SAVISQKPSRDICQRGTSLTIQCQVDSQVTMMFWYRQQPGQSLTLIATANQGSEATYESGFVIDKFPISRPNLTFSTLTVSNMSPEDSSIYLCSATGTDYGYTFGSGTRLTVV.

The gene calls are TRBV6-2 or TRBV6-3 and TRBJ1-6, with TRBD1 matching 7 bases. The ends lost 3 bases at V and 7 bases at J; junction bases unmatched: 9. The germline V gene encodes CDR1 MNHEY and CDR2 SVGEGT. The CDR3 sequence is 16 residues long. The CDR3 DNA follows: TGTGCCAGCAGTTATCCCGCGGGACAGCAGAATTCACCCCTCCACTTT. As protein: CASSYPAGQQNSPLHF.

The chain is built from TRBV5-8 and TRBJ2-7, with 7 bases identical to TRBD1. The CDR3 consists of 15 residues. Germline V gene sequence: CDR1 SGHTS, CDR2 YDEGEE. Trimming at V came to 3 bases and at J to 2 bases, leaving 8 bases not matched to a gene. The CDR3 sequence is CASSWGQPDTYEQYF. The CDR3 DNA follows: TGTGCCAGCAGCTGGGGACAGCCCGACACCTACGAGCAGTACTTC.

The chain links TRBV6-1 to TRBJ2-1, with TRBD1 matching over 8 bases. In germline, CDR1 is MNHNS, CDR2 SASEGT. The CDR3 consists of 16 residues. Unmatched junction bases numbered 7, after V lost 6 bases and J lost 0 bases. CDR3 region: CASRPGGASSYNEQFF. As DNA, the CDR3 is TGTGCCAGCAGGCCAGGGGGCGCGAGCTCCTACAATGAGCAGTTCTTC.

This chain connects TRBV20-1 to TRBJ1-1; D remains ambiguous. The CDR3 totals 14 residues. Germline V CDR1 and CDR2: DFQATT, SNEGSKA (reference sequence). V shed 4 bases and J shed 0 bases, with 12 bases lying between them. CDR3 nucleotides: TGCAGTGCTAAGCCGCGGGCCTTGAACACTGAAGCTTTCTTT. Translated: CSAKPRALNTEAFF.

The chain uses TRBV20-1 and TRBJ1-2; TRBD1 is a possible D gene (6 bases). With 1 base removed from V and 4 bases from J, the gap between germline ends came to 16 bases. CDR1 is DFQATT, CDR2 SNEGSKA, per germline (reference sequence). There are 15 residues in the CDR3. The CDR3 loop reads CSARVPGHTLYGYTF. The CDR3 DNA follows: TGCAGTGCTAGAGTTCCGGGACATACGCTCTATGGCTACACCTTC.

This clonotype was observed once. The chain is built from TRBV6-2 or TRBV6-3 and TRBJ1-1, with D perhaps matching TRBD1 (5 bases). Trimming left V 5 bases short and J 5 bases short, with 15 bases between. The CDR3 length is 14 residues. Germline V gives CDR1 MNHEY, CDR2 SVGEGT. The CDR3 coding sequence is TGTGCCAGCAGTACGGGGCAGGTCAGGACTGAAGCTTTCTTT. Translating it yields CASSTGQVRTEAFF.

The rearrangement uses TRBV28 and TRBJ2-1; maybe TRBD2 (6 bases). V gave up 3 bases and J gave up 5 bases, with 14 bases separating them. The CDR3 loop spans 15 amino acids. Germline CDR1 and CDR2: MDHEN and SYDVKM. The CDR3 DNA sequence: TGTGCCAGCAGTTTTGCGGTAGCGGTTGACAATGAGCAGTTCTTC. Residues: CASSFAVAVDNEQFF.

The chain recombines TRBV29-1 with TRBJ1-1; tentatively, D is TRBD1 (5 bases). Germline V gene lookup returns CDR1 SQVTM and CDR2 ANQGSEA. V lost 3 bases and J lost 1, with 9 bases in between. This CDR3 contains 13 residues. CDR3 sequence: CSVEGQKNTEAFF. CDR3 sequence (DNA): TGCAGCGTTGAGGGGCAAAAGAACACTGAAGCTTTCTTT.

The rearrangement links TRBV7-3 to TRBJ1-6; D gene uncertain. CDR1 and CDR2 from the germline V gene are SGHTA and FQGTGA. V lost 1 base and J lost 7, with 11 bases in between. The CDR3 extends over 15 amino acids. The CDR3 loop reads CASSLMGSGNSPLHF. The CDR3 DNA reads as TGTGCCAGCAGCTTAATGGGATCGGGGAATTCACCCCTCCACTTT.

The CDR3 DNA reads as TGTGCCATCAGTGAGCCCTCGAAAAGCACCGGGGAGCTGTTTTTT. Translated: CAISEPSKSTGELFF. The chain is built from TRBV10-3 and TRBJ2-2; D ambiguous. The V gene lost 2 bases and the J gene lost 4 bases, with 11 bases spanning the gap. Germline V lookup: CDR1 ENHRY, CDR2 SYGVKD. The CDR3 is 15 residues long.

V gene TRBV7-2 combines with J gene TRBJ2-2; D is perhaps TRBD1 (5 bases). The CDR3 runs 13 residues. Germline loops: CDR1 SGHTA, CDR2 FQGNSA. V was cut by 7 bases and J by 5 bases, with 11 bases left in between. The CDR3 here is CASTSGYTGELFF. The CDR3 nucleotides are TGTGCCAGCACCTCAGGGTATACCGGGGAGCTGTTTTTT.